One sample yielded the 10 T cell receptor beta chains listed below, sequenced in a study of CD8+ T cells in alopecia areata. Indicated treatment: oral pan-JAK inhibitor, 5-10 mg twice daily. cDNA serving as the sequencing template came from extracted, reverse transcribed RNA. Using immunoSEQ multiplex PCR, the repertoire was profiled, and TCRdb retains in-frame clones only, with some absent. Of approximately 210,000 clones in the sample, more than 60% were seen once. The sequencing here drew on CD4+ T cells sorted from blood, taken at approximately week 44, from a patient treated with tofacitinib. The receptors stem from a human donor with alopecia areata.

This clone was recorded only once. The chain has TRBV5-6 and TRBJ1-2, with 9 nucleotides matching TRBD1. The V gene end was trimmed by 6 bases and the J gene end by 4 bases; junction bases not matched to a gene: 10. This CDR3 comprises 15 residues. Germline V lookup: CDR1 SGHDT, CDR2 YYEEEE. The CDR3 nucleotides are TGTGCCAGCACCATAGGGACAGGGCGTTCCTATGGCTACACCTTC. Translating gives CASTIGTGRSYGYTF.

The genes are TRBV30 and TRBJ1-1, with TRBD1 as a possible D gene (5 bases). Germline V lookup: CDR1 GTSNPN, CDR2 SVGIG (reference sequence). The CDR3 is made up of 14 amino acids. The ends were cut back, 2 bases at V and 5 bases at J, with 15 bases in the middle. The CDR3 spells CAWSTTGGRTEAFF. CDR3 nucleotide sequence: TGTGCCTGGAGTACTACCGGGGGGAGGACTGAAGCTTTCTTT.

V usage is TRBV30 and J usage is TRBJ1-5; 9 bases align to TRBD1. The J segment lost 5 bases and the V segment lost 5 bases, leaving 7 bases of the junction unmatched. Germline CDR1 and CDR2: GTSNPN and SVGIG (reference sequence). This CDR3 has 14 amino acids. The CDR3 sequence: CAWGPGTGYQPQHF. CDR3 nucleotides: TGTGCCTGGGGTCCCGGGACAGGGTATCAGCCCCAGCATTTT.

The chain recombines TRBV5-1 with TRBJ2-7; TRBD1 agrees at 9 bases. V shed 4 bases and J 7 bases; nucleotides not matched to a gene: 9. This CDR3 is built from 14 residues. Germline V gene data show CDR1 as SGHRS and CDR2 as YFSETQ. CDR3 nucleotides: TGCGCCAGCAGCGAGGACAGGGGTCGGGGTGAGCAGTACTTC. Encoded protein: CASSEDRGRGEQYF.

CDR3 nucleotides: TGTGCCAGCAGCTTAGATCCACTTGGCGAGCAGTACTTC. Its protein is CASSLDPLGEQYF. The chain uses TRBV11-3 and TRBJ2-7; D unclear. The CDR3 consists of 13 residues. The V end was cut by 0 bases, the J end by 6 bases, with 9 bases between. CDR1 and CDR2 (germline): SGHNT, YENEEA.

The gene calls are TRBV2 and TRBJ1-5; D is perhaps TRBD1 (6 bases). The CDR3 spans 15 residues. The germline V and J ends were trimmed by 6 bases and 0 bases, with 12 bases remaining between them. CDR1 and CDR2 from the germline V gene are SNHLY and FYNNEI. CDR3 DNA sequence: TGTGCCAGCAGGGCAGGGGAAACTAGCAATCAGCCCCAGCATTTT. Protein product: CASRAGETSNQPQHF. Using reference TRBV2 and TRBJ1-5 for the parts outside the CDR3, the full variable domain is EPEVTQTPSHQVTQMGQEVILRCVPISNHLYFYWYRQILGQKVEFLVSFYNNEISEKSEIFDDQFSVERPDGSNFTLKIRSTKLEDSAMYFCASRAGETSNQPQHFGDGTRLSIL.

The sample holds many counts of this clone. The chain combines TRBV2 with TRBJ1-5, with TRBD1 matching 7 bases. The junction had 5 bases not matched to a gene; V was cut back by 7 bases and J by 5 bases. In germline, CDR1 is SNHLY, CDR2 FYNNEI. The CDR3 is 13 residues long. The DNA for the CDR3 is TGTGCCAGCAAAGGGACAGCTTATCAGCCCCAGCATTTT. This gives the protein CASKGTAYQPQHF.

This clone was seen a handful of times. The gene calls are TRBV19 and TRBJ2-3, with 7 bases lining up with TRBD1. CDR1 and CDR2 (germline): LNHDA, SQIVND (reference sequence). V shed 5 bases, J shed 0 bases, and the junction held 8 bases outside the gene matches. The CDR3 is 16 amino acids. The CDR3 nucleotides are TGTGCCAGTAGTCCCGGGACAGCGTTAAGCACAGATACGCAGTATTTT. Translated: CASSPGTALSTDTQYF.

This chain connects TRBV29-1 to TRBJ2-3, with TRBD2 identical over 7 bases. This CDR3 contains 16 residues. V shed 6 bases, J shed 3 bases, and the junction held 15 bases outside the gene matches. Germline V gives CDR1 SQVTM, CDR2 ANQGSEA. The chain's CDR3 is CSVDRPREGGTDTQYF. CDR3 DNA: TGCAGCGTGGACCGGCCCAGGGAGGGTGGGACAGATACGCAGTATTTT.

This chain uses TRBV4-3 with TRBJ2-3; D not certain. Trimming cost V 0 bases and J 6 bases, with 10 bases left between them. From germline, CDR1 is LGHNA and CDR2 YSLEER. There are 14 residues in the CDR3. The CDR3 region has the DNA TGCGCCAGCAGCCAAGATCTTTGGGTGGATACGCAGTATTTT. Amino acid sequence: CASSQDLWVDTQYF.